One sample yielded the 14 T cell receptor beta chains listed below, sequenced in a study of T cell changes during pregnancy in multiple sclerosis. Sequenced by immunoSEQ multiplex PCR; TCRdb stores in-frame clones only, minus some. This table has about 48,000 clones, approximately 92% appearing once. Sequences were derived from CD4+ T cells from peripheral blood mononuclear cells, sampled in the second trimester of pregnancy. The receptors here all came from a female donor in good health, enrolled as a control in a pregnancy study.

The CDR3 here is CASSPVGSSYEQYF. CDR3 nucleotide sequence: TGTGCCAGCAGCCCCGTTGGGAGCTCCTACGAGCAGTACTTC. J is TRBJ2-7 and V is TRBV9; tentatively, D is TRBD2 (5 bases). The ends were cut back, 4 bases at V and 0 bases at J, with 11 bases in the middle. The CDR3 contains 14 residues. The germline CDR1 and CDR2 sequences are SGDLS and YYNGEE.

V is TRBV5-1 and J is TRBJ1-6, with D perhaps matching TRBD1 (5 bases). Trimming cost V 0 bases and J 5 bases, with 18 bases left between them. There are 18 residues in the CDR3. Looked up from germline, CDR1 is SGHRS and CDR2 is YFSETQ. The CDR3 spells CASSLAVLRGRDNSPLHF. For the CDR3, the DNA is TGCGCCAGCAGCTTGGCCGTCCTTCGGGGGAGGGATAATTCACCCCTCCACTTT.

This clone was counted once. The germline gene is not matched at one end of the junction; a read error may be the cause. The genes are TRBV6-5 and TRBJ1-5; D is perhaps TRBD1 (6 bases). The CDR3 extends over 13 amino acids. Germline CDR1 is MNHEY and CDR2 is SVGAGI. DNA of the CDR3: TGTGCCACCACCGGACAGAGCAATCAGCACCAGCATTTT. This codes for CATTGQSNQHQHF.

The chain combines TRBV4-1 with TRBJ2-2; D is perhaps TRBD2 (5 bases). Between the trimmed V and J ends, which lost 0 bases and 5 bases, there was a span of 7 bases. The CDR3 loop spans 14 amino acids. CDR1 is MGHRA and CDR2 is YSYEKL in the germline V gene. CDR3 sequence: CASSQDRGTGELFF. CDR3 DNA sequence: TGCGCCAGCAGCCAAGATCGGGGAACCGGGGAGCTGTTTTTT.

This clone occurred once. The chain has TRBV7-2 and TRBJ2-3; TRBD2 matches at 10 bases. J lost 2 bases, V lost 8 bases, and 7 bases had no gene match. Germline V gene sequence: CDR1 SGHTA, CDR2 FQGNSA. This CDR3 spans 15 amino acids. In nucleotides, the CDR3 is TGTGCCAGCGGAGCGGGAGGGCCCCTCACAGATACGCAGTATTTT. This sequence encodes CASGAGGPLTDTQYF.

The genes are TRBV19 and TRBJ1-6; 8 nucleotides agree with TRBD1. The CDR3 spans 18 residues. The germline CDR1 and CDR2 sequences are LNHDA and SQIVND (reference sequence). V lost 4 bases to trimming and J lost 6 bases; unmatched junction nucleotides: 14. The CDR3 here is CASSTVFYGQGPNSPLHF. CDR3 in DNA: TGTGCCAGTAGTACGGTATTCTATGGACAGGGCCCTAATTCACCCCTCCACTTT.

The V and J genes are TRBV6-1 and TRBJ1-3, with 10 bases identical to TRBD1. The CDR3 is 15 residues long. Germline V gene data show CDR1 as MNHNS and CDR2 as SASEGT. V gave up 6 bases and J gave up 2 bases; unmatched junction bases: 4. This CDR3 is CASRMTGGPGNTIYF. DNA of the CDR3: TGTGCCAGCAGGATGACAGGGGGCCCTGGAAACACCATATATTTT.

The genes are TRBV15 and TRBJ2-7, with a weak D call TRBD2 (5 bases). The CDR3 has 15 residues. Germline CDR1 and CDR2: LNHNV and YYDKDF (reference sequence). V shed 0 bases and J shed 4 bases, with 13 bases lying between them. CDR3 coding DNA: TGTGCCACCAGCAGAGATCTCAGCCGGGGATACGAGCAGTACTTC. Its protein is CATSRDLSRGYEQYF.

Regarding this clone: The same CDR3 is also encoded by other DNA sequences in this sample. The chain joins TRBV9 to TRBJ1-5; 9 bases map to TRBD1. Germline V CDR1 and CDR2: SGDLS, YYNGEE. There are 15 residues in the CDR3. The ends lost 4 bases at V and 3 bases at J; junction bases unmatched: 5. The CDR3 DNA is TGTGCCAGCAGCTTAACAGGGGGCCACAATCAGCCCCAGCATTTT. Protein product: CASSLTGGHNQPQHF.

V gene TRBV6-6 combines with J gene TRBJ2-4, with D perhaps TRBD2 (5 bases). Germline CDR1 MNHNY, CDR2 SVGAGI (reference sequence). CDR3 length equals 14 residues. Trimming left V 3 bases short and J 9 bases short, with 15 bases between. The CDR3 is CASSYGGPSGIQYF. CDR3 nucleotides: TGTGCCAGCAGTTATGGAGGTCCCTCCGGCATTCAGTACTTC.

A few counts support this clone. The rearrangement uses TRBV6-1 and TRBJ2-7; 9 positions match TRBD1. The V and J ends lost 6 bases and 4 bases, in that order; junction bases with no gene match: 7. In germline, CDR1 is MNHNS, CDR2 SASEGT. The CDR3 consists of 14 residues. CDR3 residues: CASSYRGPWYEQYF. The CDR3 coding sequence is TGTGCCAGCAGCTACAGGGGGCCGTGGTACGAGCAGTACTTC.

This clone was seen once. The chain has TRBV19 and TRBJ2-1; 11 nucleotides align to TRBD2. J was trimmed by 3 bases and V by 4 bases; bases with no gene match: 2. Germline assignment: CDR1 LNHDA and CDR2 SQIVND (reference sequence). This CDR3 is built from 15 residues. The chain's CDR3 is CASSTSGRSYNEQFF. CDR3 coding DNA: TGTGCCAGTAGTACTAGCGGGAGGAGCTACAATGAGCAGTTCTTC.

The gene calls are TRBV11-2 and TRBJ2-2; D gene ambiguous. The CDR3 contains 15 residues. Trimming removed 1 base from V and 4 bases from J, with 10 bases in between. Germline V gene lookup returns CDR1 SGHAT and CDR2 FQNNGV. The CDR3 is CASSLARVITGELFF. The DNA of the CDR3 is TGTGCCAGCAGCTTAGCCCGAGTTATCACCGGGGAGCTGTTTTTT.

Written as DNA, the CDR3 is TGTGCCAGCAGTAGAACCGGGACAGGACCCTACGAGCAGTACTTC. Protein: CASSRTGTGPYEQYF. J is TRBJ2-7 and V is TRBV6-1, with 8 positions matching TRBD1. The CDR3 has 15 residues. Germline V lookup: CDR1 MNHNS, CDR2 SASEGT. V was pared by 5 bases and J by 2 bases, with 8 bases of the junction left unmatched.